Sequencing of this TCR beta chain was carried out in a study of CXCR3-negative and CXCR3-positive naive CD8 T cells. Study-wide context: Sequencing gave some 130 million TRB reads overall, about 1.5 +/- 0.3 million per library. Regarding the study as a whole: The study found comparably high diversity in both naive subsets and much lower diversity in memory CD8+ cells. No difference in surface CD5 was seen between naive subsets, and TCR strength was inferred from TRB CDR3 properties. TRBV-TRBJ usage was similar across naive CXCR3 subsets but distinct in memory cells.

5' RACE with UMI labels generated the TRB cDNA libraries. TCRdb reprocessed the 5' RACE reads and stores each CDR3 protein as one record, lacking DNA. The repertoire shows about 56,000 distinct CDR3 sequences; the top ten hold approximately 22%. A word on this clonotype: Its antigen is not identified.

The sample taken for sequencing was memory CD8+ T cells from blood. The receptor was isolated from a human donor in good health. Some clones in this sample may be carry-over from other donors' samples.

The CDR3 reads CASSFGGVTDEQYF. The V call is TRBV27, the J call TRBJ2-7; TCRdb outputs TRBD1, but without DNA this stays unchecked. This CDR3 has 14 amino acids. Germline loops: CDR1 MNHEY, CDR2 SMNVEV (reference sequence).